This T cell receptor beta chain was documented in a study of beta chain features in type 1 diabetes. Study-wide background: Patients were similar to healthy donors in age and gender (as well as in cell yields).

On average, the one heparinised blood draw given by each donor was approximately 120 mL. CDR3 size: 16 residues. Trimming shortened V by 0 bases and J by 0 bases, and 9 bases separated the two germline ends. The investigators reverse transcribed all of the isolated RNA, so they sequenced expressed TCRB transcripts. Repertoires were generated with immunoSEQ multiplex PCR, while TCRdb's copy carries only in-frame clones and drops some. The sample holds roughly 500,000 clones; over 9.5% are singletons and the top ten take about 0.045%. This clone has only a few counts. The rearrangement links TRBV23-1 to TRBJ2-4; D may correspond to TRBD1 or TRBD2 (6 bases each). TRBV23-1 qualifies as an ORF whose function is uncertain. This TCR was recovered from a woman aged 18-30 years in good health. Sequencing was performed on naive CD4+ T cells from blood. The CDR3 reads CASSQSGGLAKNIQYF. Here the CDR3 DNA reads TGCGCCAGCAGTCAATCAGGGGGACTAGCCAAAAACATTCAGTACTTC.